The present T cell receptor (beta chain) was sequenced within a study of T cells in Graves' hyperthyroidism and ophthalmopathy. RNA transcripts provided the source from which TCR beta CDR3 regions were amplified. A set of HTBI primers served as the primers for a first-round RT-PCR of the TCR CDR3. In TCRdb, the multiplex PCR reads were re-called with MiXCR into one record per CDR3 protein. The sample has around 350,000 distinct CDR3 sequences; approximately 19% are singletons. Hyperthyroidism of Graves' type that showed no ophthalmopathy progression within 18 months was stable. Each diagnosis drew on symptoms, thyroxine, TRAb, thyroid ultrasound and orbital computed tomography findings. CDR3 size: 15 residues. The junction had 4 bases not matched to a gene; V was cut back by 2 bases and J by 4 bases.

Sample: blood. V is TRBV12-3 or TRBV12-4 and J is TRBJ2-2; 7 positions agree with TRBD1. This sequence was found in a woman aged 18-29 years with Graves' hyperthyroidism. This CDR3 is CASSLTGVATGELFF. The DNA of the CDR3 is TGTGCCAGCAGTTTAACAGGGGTTGCCACCGGGGAGCTGTTTTTT.